The sequence of this T cell receptor beta chain was determined in a study of T cell responses to AZD1222 COVID-19 vaccine. Notes on the study in general: Baseline serology detected seropositivity in only a handful of AZD1222 recipients. Reports say nearly half of spike-specific TCRs go after unmutated variant regions.

The ends were cut back, 6 bases at V and 3 bases at J, with 11 bases in the middle. Looked up from germline, CDR1 is SQVTM and CDR2 is ANQGSEA. The CDR3 loop spans 13 amino acids. Turning to this clone: Antigen: not known.

The repertoire was sequenced with immunoSEQ multiplex PCR; TCRdb's copy has only in-frame clones and lacks some. The table has 95,000 to 110,000 clones, more than 70% seen once. Sequencing used peripheral blood, obtained on day 0 of AZD1222 vaccination. This chain joins TRBV29-1 and TRBJ1-4; possibly TRBD1 for D (5 bases). The receptor's source is an adult in good health. CDR3 amino acids: CSVGTDSNEKLFF. DNA of the CDR3: TGCAGCGTGGGGACGGATTCTAATGAAAAACTGTTTTTT.